This T cell receptor (beta chain) was identified in a study of cytomegalovirus exposure and HLA in healthy donors. With respect to this clone: Its target is unknown.

With 6 bases clipped from V and 4 bases from J, the junction kept 5 bases outside the gene matches. The CDR3 has 13 residues. Germline values: CDR1 MNHEY, CDR2 SVGAGI. The PCR made use of 60 Vbeta and 13 Jbeta primers. The method was immunoSEQ multiplex PCR; TCRdb's version includes in-frame clones alone and lacks a portion of them. Among 170,000 or so clones listed, around 82% were seen once. The study, taken as a whole, reports: Rarity held for most TCR sequences, but there were some public TCRs that occurred in many donors. Earlier analysis looked at TCR beta V segments, and most were productive about 90% or about 30% of the time. Overall, approximately 150 TCR beta chains were annotated as cytomegalovirus-associated. Analysis was performed later, and it showed HLA-associated TCR beta chains to be more clonally expanded than equally common others.

The sequence was collected from a boy under 10 years old in good health and CMV-seronegative. The specimen was PBMCs. This sequence joins TRBV6-5 and TRBJ1-1, with TRBD1 matching 7 bases. The chain's CDR3 is CASSSSGGTEAFF. The CDR3 DNA reads as TGTGCCAGCAGCTCGTCAGGGGGCACTGAAGCTTTCTTT.